Shown below are 23 T cell receptor beta chains from a single sample sequenced in a study of technical replicates of blood from a handful of donors. Profiling relied on immunoSEQ multiplex PCR, and the TCRdb table lists in-frame clones only, not all of them. Seen here are under 90,000 clones, roughly 96% observed once, and the top ten hold approximately 0.21%. Sequencing used T cells isolated from PBMCs. The receptors here all came from a human donor in good health.

The chain is built from TRBV5-5 and TRBJ2-5; 15 bases agree with TRBD2. This CDR3 is 16 amino acids long. The V segment lost 3 bases and the J segment 3 bases; nucleotides outside the gene matches: 3. Germline CDR1 reads SGHKS; CDR2 reads YYEKEE (reference sequence). CDR3 nucleotides: TGTGCCAGCAGCTGGAGGACTAGCGGGGGGGAAGAGACCCAGTACTTC. Its protein product is CASSWRTSGGEETQYF.

V is TRBV9 and J is TRBJ2-1; 12 bases map to TRBD2. From germline, CDR1 is SGDLS and CDR2 YYNGEE. The V and J ends lost 3 bases and 4 bases, in that order; junction bases with no gene match: 2. The CDR3 is 15 residues long. CDR3 sequence: CASSGGTSGYNEQFF. CDR3 bases: TGTGCCAGCAGCGGTGGGACTAGCGGGTACAATGAGCAGTTCTTC.

The rearrangement uses TRBV6-5 and TRBJ1-1; D gene unclear. Trimming left V 6 bases short and J 6 bases short, with 17 bases between. The CDR3 sequence is 14 residues long. Looked up from germline, CDR1 is MNHEY and CDR2 is SVGAGI. CDR3 sequence: CASRLASVGPEAFF. The CDR3 nucleotides are TGTGCCAGCAGACTGGCGTCGGTTGGGCCTGAAGCTTTCTTT.

The rearrangement uses TRBV28 and TRBJ2-5; maybe TRBD2 (6 bases). V gave up 4 bases and J gave up 4 bases, with 19 bases separating them. The CDR3 runs to 16 residues. CDR1 and CDR2 (germline): MDHEN, SYDVKM. This CDR3 reads CASSSIREHDGETQYF. Written as DNA, the CDR3 is TGTGCCAGCAGTTCGATCCGGGAGCACGATGGAGAGACCCAGTACTTC.

The chain combines TRBV2 with TRBJ1-3; no reliable D call. Germline-derived CDR1 and CDR2 are SNHLY and FYNNEI. The CDR3 has 11 amino acids. The ends were cut back, 7 bases at V and 4 bases at J, with 5 bases in the middle. CDR3 DNA: TGTGCCAGCACGGAGGGAAACACCATATATTTT. Its translation is CASTEGNTIYF.

The V call is TRBV4-1, the J call TRBJ2-7; 8 nucleotides align to TRBD1. The CDR3 totals 14 residues. Looked up from germline, CDR1 is MGHRA and CDR2 is YSYEKL. Trimming cost V 2 bases and J 5 bases; bases outside gene matches: 5. CDR3 loop: CASSQWGQEHEQYF. Written as DNA, the CDR3 is TGCGCCAGCAGCCAATGGGGACAGGAACACGAGCAGTACTTC.

The V call is TRBV11-3, the J call TRBJ2-6; the D gene is possibly TRBD1 (5 bases). V lost 6 bases and J 4 bases, leaving 13 bases between the germline ends. The CDR3 is 15 residues long. Germline-derived CDR1 and CDR2 are SGHNT and YENEEA. The CDR3 loop reads CASSPKGSGANVLTF. As DNA, the CDR3 is TGTGCCAGCAGTCCCAAGGGGTCCGGGGCCAACGTCCTGACTTTC.

This chain uses TRBV13 with TRBJ1-1; TRBD1 matches 7 bases. Trimming at V came to 5 bases and at J to 2 bases, leaving 26 bases not matched to a gene. The CDR3 has 21 amino acids. From germline, CDR1 is PRHDT and CDR2 FYEKMQ (reference sequence). This CDR3 is CASSSPGDSHFKVYPNTEAFF. Written as DNA, the CDR3 is TGTGCCAGCAGCAGCCCTGGGGACAGTCACTTTAAGGTGTACCCCAACACTGAAGCTTTCTTT. Full variable domain (rest looked up from reference TRBV13 and TRBJ1-1): AAGVIQSPRHLIKEKRETATLKCYPIPRHDTVYWYQQGPGQDPQFLISFYEKMQSDKGSIPDRFSAQQFSDYHSELNMSSLELGDSALYFCASSSPGDSHFKVYPNTEAFFGQGTRLTVV.

The sample holds a few counts of this clone. The chain joins TRBV6-5 to TRBJ2-7; D possibly corresponds to TRBD2 (6 bases). Germline loops: CDR1 MNHEY, CDR2 SVGAGI. The CDR3 is 14 residues long. The V end was cut by 6 bases, the J end by 7 bases, with 19 bases between. The CDR3 loop is CASRPGLPDWEQYF. The DNA of the CDR3 is TGTGCCAGCAGGCCGGGACTGCCGGACTGGGAGCAGTACTTC.

The chain combines TRBV7-9 with TRBJ2-7; tentative D call: TRBD2 (6 bases). Germline-derived CDR1 and CDR2 are SEHNR and FQNEAQ (reference sequence). Between the trimmed V and J ends, which lost 5 bases and 1 base, there was a span of 12 bases. This CDR3 contains 14 residues. CDR3 amino acids: CASSPMRGSYEQYF. The CDR3 DNA reads TGTGCCAGCAGCCCCATGCGGGGTTCCTACGAGCAGTACTTC.

V and J are TRBV6-1 and TRBJ2-5; 7 nucleotides agree with TRBD2. Germline CDR1 is MNHNS and CDR2 is SASEGT. The CDR3 has 15 residues. After removal of 3 bases from V and 5 bases from J, the junction contained 9 bases not matched to a gene. CDR3 region: CASSDRSSGAETQYF. The CDR3 DNA reads as TGTGCCAGCAGTGACCGGTCTAGCGGCGCGGAGACCCAGTACTTC.

The chain employs TRBV5-5 and TRBJ2-5, with a tentative D call TRBD2 (6 bases). This CDR3 spans 16 amino acids. Germline CDR1 and CDR2: SGHKS and YYEKEE (reference sequence). V was trimmed by 0 bases and J by 3 bases, leaving 15 bases between them. CDR3 sequence (DNA): TGTGCCAGCAGCTTGGCCTGGGGACTTGGAAAAGAGACCCAGTACTTC. It yields the protein CASSLAWGLGKETQYF.

The chain uses TRBV6-1 and TRBJ1-1, with 7 nucleotides matching TRBD1. Germline lookup yields CDR1 MNHNS and CDR2 SASEGT. This CDR3 contains 14 residues. Trimming took 10 bases from V and 5 from J; bases not matched to a gene: 13. CDR3 DNA: TGTGCCACCGTAGGCCCGACAGGGCATACTGAAGCTTTCTTT. Amino acids: CATVGPTGHTEAFF.

V gene TRBV11-2 combines with J gene TRBJ2-3; tentative D call: TRBD2 (6 bases). CDR1 and CDR2 from the germline V gene are SGHAT and FQNNGV. The CDR3 consists of 13 residues. As DNA, the CDR3 is TGTGCAGAGAGGTCGGGGGGCACAGATACGCAGTATTTT. Amino acid sequence: CAERSGGTDTQYF.

This clone was seen a single time. The rearrangement uses TRBV6-5 and TRBJ1-1; no firm D call. V gave up 6 bases and J gave up 6 bases, with 20 bases separating them. Germline CDR1 reads MNHEY; CDR2 reads SVGAGI. The CDR3 covers 15 residues. The CDR3 coding sequence is TGTGCCAGCAGCAGGACTGGAGGGAATAGGGCTGAAGCTTTCTTT. Translation: CASSRTGGNRAEAFF.

The V and J genes are TRBV6-5 and TRBJ1-6; D gene unclear. This CDR3 comprises 13 residues. V was shortened by 2 bases and J by 15 bases, with 14 bases between the two germline ends. CDR1 is MNHEY and CDR2 is SVGAGI in the germline V gene. The CDR3 sequence is CASSYGNGQYLHF. DNA of the CDR3: TGTGCCAGCAGTTACGGTAATGGCCAGTACCTCCACTTT.

The chain joins TRBV18 to TRBJ1-6; D call uncertain. V lost 5 bases and J 10 bases, leaving 18 bases between the germline ends. The V gene's germline CDR1 is KGHSH and CDR2 LQKENI. The CDR3 runs 15 residues. Here the CDR3 DNA reads TGTGCCAGCTCATCCAGGTCGGACTCTCGGTCACCCCTCCACTTT. Its protein product is CASSSRSDSRSPLHF. The variable domain in full, with the rest retrieved from reference TRBV18 and TRBJ1-6, is NAGVMQNPRHLVRRRGQEARLRCSPMKGHSHVYWYRQLPEEGLKFMVYLQKENIIDESGMPKERFSAEFPKEGPSILRIQQVVRGDSAAYFCASSSRSDSRSPLHFGNGTRLTVT.

This sequence joins TRBV19 and TRBJ1-2, with D hard to call. Trimming stripped 5 bases from V and 8 bases from J, with 15 bases between. CDR1 is LNHDA and CDR2 is SQIVND in the germline V gene (reference sequence). This CDR3 has 13 residues. DNA for the CDR3: TGTGCCAGTAGTGGGAGGACCCGGGAGGGCTACACCTTC. Protein sequence: CASSGRTREGYTF. The variable domain in full, completed from reference TRBV19 and TRBJ1-2, reads DGGITQSPKYLFRKEGQNVTLSCEQNLNHDAMYWYRQDPGQGLRLIYYSQIVNDFQKGDIAEGYSVSREKKESFPLTVTSAQKNPTAFYLCASSGRTREGYTFGSGTRLTVV.

CDR3 sequence: CASSLQGWGYTF. CDR3 coding DNA: TGTGCCAGCAGCTTACAGGGGTGGGGCTACACCTTC. This chain uses TRBV5-6 with TRBJ1-2; 7 bases align to TRBD1. This CDR3 spans 12 amino acids. CDR1 SGHDT and CDR2 YYEEEE come from the germline V gene. V shed 2 bases and J 8 bases; nucleotides not matched to a gene: 3.

This clone was seen a single time. This chain joins TRBV30 and TRBJ2-1; D may be TRBD1 (5 bases). This CDR3 is 14 amino acids long. Trimming took off 4 bases at V and 7 bases at J, with 17 bases between the two ends. Germline V lookup: CDR1 GTSNPN, CDR2 SVGIG (reference sequence). The chain's CDR3 is CAWTGWTLGNEQFF. The CDR3 DNA reads as TGTGCCTGGACAGGGTGGACCCTGGGGAATGAGCAGTTCTTC. Combining the CDR3 with reference TRBV30 and TRBJ2-1 gives the whole variable domain SQTIHQWPATLVQPVGSPLSLECTVEGTSNPNLYWYRQAAGRGLQLLFYSVGIGQISSEVPQNLSASRPQDRQFILSSKKLLLSDSGFYLCAWTGWTLGNEQFFGPGTRLTVL.

This chain uses TRBV5-1 with TRBJ2-3; 7 bases fit TRBD2. Germline V gene data show CDR1 as SGHRS and CDR2 as YFSETQ. The CDR3 consists of 17 residues. The trim removed 0 bases at V and 0 bases at J, leaving 7 bases unmatched. CDR3 coding DNA: TGCGCCAGCAGCTTGGTATCGGTGGGGGGGAGCACAGATACGCAGTATTTT. Protein: CASSLVSVGGSTDTQYF. Full variable domain (missing parts from reference TRBV5-1 and TRBJ2-3): KAGVTQTPRYLIKTRGQQVTLSCSPISGHRSVSWYQQTPGQGLQFLFEYFSETQRNKGNFPGRFSGRQFSNSRSEMNVSTLELGDSALYLCASSLVSVGGSTDTQYFGPGTRLTVL.

The genes are TRBV7-9 and TRBJ2-3; 8 bases map to TRBD2. The CDR3 loop spans 16 amino acids. CDR1 SEHNR and CDR2 FQNEAQ come from the germline V gene (reference sequence). Unmatched junction bases numbered 10, after V lost 2 bases and J lost 6 bases. This CDR3 is CASSLRVAGSMDTQYF. The CDR3 bases are TGTGCCAGCAGCTTAAGGGTAGCGGGATCGATGGATACGCAGTATTTT.

V and J are TRBV29-1 and TRBJ2-3; possibly TRBD2 for D (5 bases). There are 13 residues in the CDR3. Germline loops: CDR1 SQVTM, CDR2 ANQGSEA. Trimming shortened V by 7 bases and J by 2 bases, and 13 bases separated the two germline ends. CDR3 residues: CSATRTATDTQYF. CDR3 bases: TGCAGCGCAACTAGAACCGCCACAGATACGCAGTATTTT.